The 16 T cell receptor beta chains presented below share a single source sample, sequenced in a study of brain T cells in children with intractable seizures. Measured with immunoSEQ multiplex PCR; TCRdb has only the in-frame clones, and not every one. The sample has hundreds of thousands of clones; 85% to 95% are singletons. Time point here: blood from clinic visit 5 months post-surgery; TSC patient then seizure free. This specimen was peripheral blood, taken 5 to 6 months after surgery. The receptor source for this set is a boy younger than two with tuberous sclerosis and intractable seizures.

This clone was seen once. This CDR3 reads CASSEALAGGSYEQYF. The CDR3 coding sequence is TGTGCCAGCAGTGAAGCGCTAGCGGGAGGTTCGTACGAGCAGTACTTC. The chain employs TRBV6-1 and TRBJ2-7; TRBD2 matches at 11 bases. The CDR3 is 16 residues long. In germline, CDR1 is MNHNS, CDR2 SASEGT. Trimming removed 0 bases from V and 4 bases from J; junction bases left unmatched: 5.

The gene calls are TRBV5-5 and TRBJ1-1; a possible D gene is TRBD1 (5 bases). V was pared by 4 bases and J by 3 bases, with 19 bases between. CDR1 is SGHKS and CDR2 is YYEKEE in the germline V gene (reference sequence). The CDR3 has 16 amino acids. DNA of the CDR3: TGTGCCAGCAGCGGAACTGTCGGGGGGTACGACACTGAAGCTTTCTTT. It encodes CASSGTVGGYDTEAFF.

The chain joins TRBV9 to TRBJ2-7; no definite D call. This CDR3 has 12 residues. Germline CDR1 reads SGDLS; CDR2 reads YYNGEE. The V gene lost 0 bases and the J gene lost 2 bases, with 3 bases spanning the gap. The CDR3 DNA reads TGTGCCAGCAGCGTAGGGGCCTACGAGCAGTACTTC. Its translation: CASSVGAYEQYF.

The chain carries TRBV6-5 and TRBJ1-5, with 11 nucleotides matching TRBD1. The CDR3 runs to 15 residues. The germline gives CDR1 MNHEY, CDR2 SVGAGI. The V gene end was trimmed by 6 bases and the J gene end by 6 bases; junction bases not matched to a gene: 7. The chain's CDR3 is CASRGTGGKGQPQHF. The DNA for the CDR3 is TGTGCCAGCAGGGGGACAGGGGGAAAGGGTCAGCCCCAGCATTTT.

Only one count was recorded for this clone. The rearrangement joins TRBV28 to TRBJ1-4; D is ambiguous. Germline values: CDR1 MDHEN, CDR2 SYDVKM. V was pared by 2 bases and J by 4 bases, with 11 bases between. This CDR3 has 15 amino acids. The DNA for the CDR3 is TGTGCCAGCAGTTTACGAAGGGCACTTAATGAAAAACTGTTTTTT. Encoded protein: CASSLRRALNEKLFF.

This clone was picked up one time. The chain recombines TRBV30 with TRBJ2-1, with TRBD2 identical over 10 bases. The CDR3 has 14 amino acids. Germline lookup yields CDR1 GTSNPN and CDR2 SVGIG (reference sequence). The ends lost 3 bases at V and 9 bases at J; junction bases unmatched: 8. CDR3 DNA sequence: TGTGCCTGGAGGGATAATAGCGGGGGGAGTGAGCAGTTCTTC. Its protein product is CAWRDNSGGSEQFF.

The chain uses TRBV6-4 and TRBJ1-2, with D perhaps matching TRBD1 (5 bases). From germline, CDR1 is MRHNA and CDR2 SNTAGT. This CDR3 region has 20 residues. Between the trimmed V and J ends, which lost 6 bases and 6 bases, there was a span of 35 bases. CDR3 in DNA: TGTGCCAGCAGCGAGGAGACGGTAATCAGAGTCCCCGCGGGGCGTGATGGCTACACCTTC. Residues: CASSEETVIRVPAGRDGYTF.

Only one count was recorded for this clone. J is TRBJ1-2 and V is TRBV5-1; a weak D match, TRBD1 (5 bases). Germline loops: CDR1 SGHRS, CDR2 YFSETQ. The CDR3 consists of 13 residues. The V and J ends lost 4 bases and 4 bases respectively, with 11 bases between them. The CDR3 sequence is CASSRGRVYGYTF. The CDR3 nucleotides read TGCGCCAGCAGCCGGGGACGGGTCTATGGCTACACCTTC. Full variable domain (remainder filled in from reference TRBV5-1 and TRBJ1-2): KAGVTQTPRYLIKTRGQQVTLSCSPISGHRSVSWYQQTPGQGLQFLFEYFSETQRNKGNFPGRFSGRQFSNSRSEMNVSTLELGDSALYLCASSRGRVYGYTFGSGTRLTVV.

The rearrangement joins TRBV6-1 to TRBJ1-4, with D hard to call. CDR3 length: 13 amino acids. Germline V gene data show CDR1 as MNHNS and CDR2 as SASEGT. V was cut by 1 base and J by 7 bases, with 7 bases left in between. This chain's CDR3 is CASSEGLTEKLFF. DNA for the CDR3: TGTGCCAGCAGTGAAGGGTTGACTGAAAAACTGTTTTTT.

This chain links TRBV21-1 with TRBJ2-7; TRBD2, the table's D call, lacks a check against the DNA. TRBV21-1 is classified as a pseudogene. The CDR3 has 16 residues. DNA of the CDR3: TGTGCCAGCAGCAAAGAGGTGCGGACGGACTGCTACGAGCAGTACTTC. This translates into CASSKEVRTDCYEQYF.

The chain has TRBV12-3 or TRBV12-4 and TRBJ2-2; no firm D call. The CDR3 is 13 amino acids. Between the trimmed V and J ends, which lost 8 bases and 3 bases, there was a span of 10 bases. CDR3 nucleotide sequence: TGTGCCAGCCGCCCTCTGTACACCGGGGAGCTGTTTTTT. This gives the protein CASRPLYTGELFF.

The rearrangement links TRBV20-1 to TRBJ2-1; D possibly uses TRBD1 or TRBD2 (6 bases each). Germline V CDR1 and CDR2: DFQATT, SNEGSKA (reference sequence). Trimming took off 3 bases at V and 2 bases at J, with 11 bases between the two ends. CDR3 size: 14 residues. This CDR3 is CSASRGLPYNEQFF. Here the CDR3 DNA reads TGCAGTGCTAGTCGGGGGCTGCCCTACAATGAGCAGTTCTTC.

V gene TRBV25-1 combines with J gene TRBJ2-2; 9 bases are shared with TRBD2. V lost 1 base, J lost 7 bases, and 10 bases stayed unmatched. Germline CDR1 MGHDK, CDR2 SYGVNS. This CDR3 has 17 amino acids. The CDR3 region is CASSESGGGAFGGELFF. For the CDR3, the DNA is TGTGCCAGCAGTGAATCCGGCGGGGGGGCCTTCGGCGGGGAGCTGTTTTTT.

The chain joins TRBV29-1 to TRBJ2-5; TRBD2 aligns across 9 bases. Losses at the gene ends were 0 bases for V and 3 bases for J; bases not matched to a gene: 5. Looked up from germline, CDR1 is SQVTM and CDR2 is ANQGSEA. The length of the CDR3 is 15 residues. The chain's CDR3 is CSVEELAGRKETQYF. The DNA for the CDR3 is TGCAGCGTTGAAGAGCTAGCGGGGCGGAAAGAGACCCAGTACTTC.

This chain connects TRBV2 to TRBJ2-2; possible D gene TRBD1, 7 bases. This CDR3 has 17 amino acids. Germline loops: CDR1 SNHLY, CDR2 FYNNEI. V lost 8 bases, J lost 3 bases, and 22 bases lay in between. CDR3 protein: CASVSRGVGAYTGELFF. CDR3 coding DNA: TGTGCCAGCGTGAGCAGGGGGGTCGGAGCCTACACCGGGGAGCTGTTTTTT.

This sequence joins TRBV6-5 and TRBJ1-4; D is ambiguous. Germline CDR1 and CDR2: MNHEY and SVGAGI. Trimming removed 3 bases from V and 3 bases from J, with 14 bases in between. CDR3 length equals 16 residues. The CDR3 reads CASSYSFKIANEKLFF. The CDR3 coding sequence is TGTGCCAGCAGTTATTCGTTTAAGATAGCTAATGAAAAACTGTTTTTT.